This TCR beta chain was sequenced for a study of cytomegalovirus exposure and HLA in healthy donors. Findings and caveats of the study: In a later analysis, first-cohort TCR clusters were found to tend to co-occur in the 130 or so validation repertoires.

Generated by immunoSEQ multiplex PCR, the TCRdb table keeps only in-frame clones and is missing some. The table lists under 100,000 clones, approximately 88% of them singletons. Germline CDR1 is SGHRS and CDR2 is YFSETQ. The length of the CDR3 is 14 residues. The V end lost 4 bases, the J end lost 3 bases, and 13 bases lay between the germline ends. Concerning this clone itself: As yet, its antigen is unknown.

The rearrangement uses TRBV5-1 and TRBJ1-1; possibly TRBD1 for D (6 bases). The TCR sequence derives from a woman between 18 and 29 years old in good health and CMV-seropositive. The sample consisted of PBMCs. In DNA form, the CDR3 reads TGCGCCAGCAGCACAGAACAGGGTCACACTGAAGCTTTCTTT. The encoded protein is CASSTEQGHTEAFF. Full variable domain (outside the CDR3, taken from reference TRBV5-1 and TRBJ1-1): KAGVTQTPRYLIKTRGQQVTLSCSPISGHRSVSWYQQTPGQGLQFLFEYFSETQRNKGNFPGRFSGRQFSNSRSEMNVSTLELGDSALYLCASSTEQGHTEAFFGQGTRLTVV.